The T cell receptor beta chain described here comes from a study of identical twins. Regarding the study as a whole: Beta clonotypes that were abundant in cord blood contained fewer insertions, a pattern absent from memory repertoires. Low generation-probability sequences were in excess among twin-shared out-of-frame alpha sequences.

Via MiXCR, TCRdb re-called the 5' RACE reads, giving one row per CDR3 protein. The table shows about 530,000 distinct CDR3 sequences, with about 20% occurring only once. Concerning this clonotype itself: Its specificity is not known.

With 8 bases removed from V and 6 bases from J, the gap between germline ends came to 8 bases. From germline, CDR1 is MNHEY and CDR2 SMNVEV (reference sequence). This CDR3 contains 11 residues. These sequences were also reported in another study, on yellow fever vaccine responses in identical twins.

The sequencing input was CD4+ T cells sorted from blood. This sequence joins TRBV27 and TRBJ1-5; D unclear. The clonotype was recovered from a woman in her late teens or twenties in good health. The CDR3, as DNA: TGTGCCAGCGGCGGGTCTCAGCCCCAGCATTTT. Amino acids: CASGGSQPQHF.